This T cell receptor (beta chain) is from a study of T-cell memory formation after mild COVID-19. Findings of the study overall: Of the contracting clones, CD4+ ones lay mainly in CM and EM, and CD8+ ones in EMRA. Later expanders leaned CD4+, whereas clones that contracted between day 15 and 85 were balanced CD4/CD8.

CDR1 is MGHRA and CDR2 is YSYEKL in the germline V gene. This CDR3 comprises 14 residues. Trimming took 3 bases from V and 4 from J, leaving 9 bases between them. About this clonotype: The antigen remains unidentified.

TCR alpha and TCR beta cDNA libraries with sample barcodes and UMIs came from 5'RACE using constant-segment primers. TCRdb analysed the 5' RACE reads with MiXCR anew, one entry per CDR3 protein. In the table there are 100,000 to 120,000 distinct CDR3 sequences, about a fifth of which are singletons. The chain joins TRBV4-1 to TRBJ1-4; TRBD1 is a possible D gene (5 bases). This TCR was sampled from a man in his late teens or twenties who had mild COVID-19 (a few samples of this study predate the infection). Cell type and time point are not known. The sample comprised PBMCs or a T cell subset sorted from them (not recorded which). The DNA of the CDR3 is TGCGCCAGCAGCCAGGAGGGACTTAATGAAAAACTGTTTTTT. Protein sequence: CASSQEGLNEKLFF.